This section outlines one T cell receptor beta chain sequence together with its context. Its antigen is as yet unknown. The isolated RNA, all of it, was reverse transcribed, so expressed TCRB transcripts were what got sequenced. Data came from immunoSEQ multiplex PCR; TCRdb stores just in-frame clones and leaves some out. The data hold around 690,000 clones, with around 12% observed a single time. These data belong to a study of beta chain features in type 1 diabetes. With 3 bases clipped from V and 1 base from J, the junction kept 4 bases outside the gene matches. This CDR3 is built from 15 residues. Germline loops: CDR1 SGHAT, CDR2 FQNNGV. Regarding the study as a whole: Within each of all four CD4+ subsets, Type 1 diabetes patients had TCRB CDR3s that were moderately but significantly shorter. No resolution was reached here on whether HLA type influences TCRB rearrangement.

Input material: naive CD4+ T cells from blood. The sequence derives from a man aged 30 to 39 with type 1 diabetes. The chain joins TRBV11-2 to TRBJ2-5; TRBD2 matches 8 bases. The CDR3 nucleotides read TGTGCCAGCAGCTTGTCCACTAGCGGCCAAGAGACCCAGTACTTC. Translated, it gives CASSLSTSGQETQYF. The full variable domain, with the rest looked up from reference TRBV11-2 and TRBJ2-5, is EAGVAQSPRYKIIEKRQSVAFWCNPISGHATLYWYQQILGQGPKLLIQFQNNGVVDDSQLPKDRFSAERLKGVDSTLKIQPAKLEDSAVYLCASSLSTSGQETQYFGPGTRLLVL.